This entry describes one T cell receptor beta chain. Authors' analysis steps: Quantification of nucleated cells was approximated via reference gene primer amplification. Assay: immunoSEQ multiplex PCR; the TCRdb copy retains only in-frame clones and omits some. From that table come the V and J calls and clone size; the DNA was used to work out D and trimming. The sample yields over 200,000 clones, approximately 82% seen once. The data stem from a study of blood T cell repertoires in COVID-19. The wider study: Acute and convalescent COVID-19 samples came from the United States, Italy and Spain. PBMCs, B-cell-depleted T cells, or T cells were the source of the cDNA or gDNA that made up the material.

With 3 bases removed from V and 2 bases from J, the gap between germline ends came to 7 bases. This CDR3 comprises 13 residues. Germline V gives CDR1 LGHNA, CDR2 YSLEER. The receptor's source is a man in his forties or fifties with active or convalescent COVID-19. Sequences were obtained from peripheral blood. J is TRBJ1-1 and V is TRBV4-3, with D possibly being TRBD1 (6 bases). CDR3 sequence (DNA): TGCGCCAGCAGCCACAGGGGTAACACTGAAGCTTTCTTT. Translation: CASSHRGNTEAFF.